Shown below are 8 T cell receptor beta chains from a single sample sequenced in a study of CD8 T cells in ankylosing spondylitis. Regarding the study as a whole: There was a TCR beta motif, made of fewer than 10 highly homologous variants, that appeared characteristic of ankylosing spondylitis blood.

The antigens these receptors bind are not known. TCRdb itself ran the 5' RACE reads through MiXCR, one entry per CDR3 protein. This table has about 450,000 distinct CDR3 sequences, about 25% appearing once. The specimen sequenced was blood, either unsorted or a sorted T cell fraction (not recorded which). These receptors originate from a male donor with ankylosing spondylitis.

This clonotype was seen a handful of times. The V and J genes are TRBV5-1 and TRBJ1-1; 8 bases are a match to TRBD1. CDR1 is SGHRS, CDR2 YFSETQ, per germline. The CDR3 spans 15 residues. Germline trimming cut 0 bases from V and 5 bases from J; bases unmatched to any gene: 6. The CDR3 coding sequence is TGCGCCAGCAGCTTGGTCCAGGGGGCCGGGACTGAAGCTTTCTTT. Its protein product is CASSLVQGAGTEAFF.

This sequence joins TRBV2 and TRBJ2-7, with D hard to call. Germline loops: CDR1 SNHLY, CDR2 FYNNEI. The CDR3 totals 11 residues. The V gene lost 3 bases and the J gene lost 6 bases, with 6 bases spanning the gap. Here the CDR3 DNA reads TGTGCCAGCAGTGAGTACGGCGAGCAGTACGTC. Protein product: CASSEYGEQYV.

The rearrangement uses TRBV25-1 and TRBJ2-3; D gene uncertain. The CDR3 extends over 10 amino acids. The germline V gene encodes CDR1 MGHDK and CDR2 SYGVNS. Deletions cut 8 bases from V and 5 bases from J, with 5 bases between. The CDR3 protein is CASARDTQYF. CDR3 nucleotide sequence: TGTGCCAGCGCCCGAGATACGCAGTATTTT.

V is TRBV20-1 and J is TRBJ2-3, with TRBD2 matching 8 bases. V lost 6 bases to trimming and J lost 0 bases; unmatched junction nucleotides: 5. This CDR3 is built from 14 residues. Germline-derived CDR1 and CDR2 are DFQATT and SNEGSKA (reference sequence). This CDR3 is CSARGVLSTDTQYF. DNA for the CDR3: TGCAGTGCGCGGGGGGTTCTTAGCACAGATACGCAGTATTTT.

The rearrangement joins TRBV27 to TRBJ1-2; 7 bases line up with TRBD1. V trimming: 2 bases; J trimming: 4 bases; junction bases outside the gene matches: 7. Germline-derived CDR1 and CDR2 are MNHEY and SMNVEV (reference sequence). The CDR3 is made up of 15 amino acids. The CDR3 region is CASSLLGTAIYGYTF. CDR3 coding DNA: TGTGCCAGCAGTTTACTCGGGACAGCGATCTATGGCTACACCTTC.

The chain links TRBV20-1 to TRBJ2-5; D is possibly TRBD1 or TRBD2 (5 bases each). Germline V gene sequence: CDR1 DFQATT, CDR2 SNEGSKA (reference sequence). Trimming pared 2 bases from V and 5 bases from J, leaving 12 bases between. This CDR3 spans 13 amino acids. CDR3 coding DNA: TGCAGTGCTAGACTCGGCTGGGGGGAGACCCAGTACTTC. It codes for CSARLGWGETQYF.

This chain uses TRBV10-3 with TRBJ1-2, with D perhaps TRBD1 (6 bases). Germline V gene data show CDR1 as ENHRY and CDR2 as SYGVKD. The CDR3 extends over 13 amino acids. V lost 10 bases and J lost 3, with 15 bases in between. As DNA, the CDR3 is TGTGCCACCCAAGACAGGCAGGACTATGGCTACACCTTC. This gives the protein CATQDRQDYGYTF.

The chain carries TRBV3-1 and TRBJ1-1, with D possibly being TRBD1 (5 bases). Trimming cost V 0 bases and J 7 bases, with 12 bases left between them. This CDR3 contains 14 residues. Germline CDR1 and CDR2: LGHDT and YNNKEL (reference sequence). CDR3 coding DNA: TGTGCCAGCAGCCAAGATGGGTGGGGACGTGAAGCTTTCTTT. Protein: CASSQDGWGREAFF. Variable domain in full (rest from reference TRBV3-1 and TRBJ1-1): DTAVSQTPKYLVTQMGNDKSIKCEQNLGHDTMYWYKQDSKKFLKIMFSYNNKELIINETVPNRFSPKSPDKAHLNLHINSLELGDSAVYFCASSQDGWGREAFFGQGTRLTVV.